These T cell receptor beta chains were read from a single sample in a study of blood T cell repertoires in COVID-19. The table came from immunoSEQ multiplex PCR; TCRdb's copy has only in-frame clones and leaves some out. The table has about 50,000 clones, roughly 84% seen once. What was sequenced was peripheral blood. All receptors derive from a human donor with active COVID-19. The donor label of this sample is uncertain. CDR3s include the opening cysteine and the closing phenylalanine or tryptophan. Fields, in order: J gene, V gene, D gene, clone size, CDR3 DNA, CDR3 protein. A D gene is named only where the DNA matches it firmly. Rows give clone size only sometimes, using once, few, many, or a class for an expanded clone.

J: TRBJ1-6
V: TRBV9
D: -
size: -
DNA: TGTGCCAGCAGCGTAGAGGCAGGAAGCCATTATTCACCCCTCCACTTT
CDR3: CASSVEAGSHYSPLHF

J: TRBJ2-1
V: TRBV10-3
D: -
size: -
DNA: TGTGCCATCAGTCCCGGGGGATTCTACAATGAGCAGTTCTTC
CDR3: CAISPGGFYNEQFF

J: TRBJ1-4
V: TRBV6-5
D: TRBD1
size: -
DNA: TGTGCCATCTCCAGGGGGATTGATGAAAAACTGTTTTTT
CDR3: CAISRGIDEKLFF

J: TRBJ2-7
V: TRBV6-2/TRBV6-3
D: -
size: -
DNA: TGTGCCAGCAGTTACTCGGCAGGGATCTACGAGCAGTACTTC
CDR3: CASSYSAGIYEQYF

J: TRBJ1-2
V: TRBV5-1
D: TRBD1
size: -
DNA: TGCGCCAGCGGACAGGGGACGGGCTATGGCTACACCTTC
CDR3: CASGQGTGYGYTF

J: TRBJ1-4
V: TRBV18
D: -
size: -
DNA: TGTGCCAGCTCACTACTCCTGCAGCGTCCGGGCGGGCTGGTTTATGAAAAACTGTTTTTT
CDR3: CASSLLLQRPGGLVYEKLFF

J: TRBJ1-5
V: TRBV5-1
D: -
size: few
DNA: TGCGCCAGCAGCTTGTCGGTAGGTACAGGCCAGCCCCAGCATTTT
CDR3: CASSLSVGTGQPQHF

J: TRBJ2-7
V: TRBV29-1
D: -
size: -
DNA: TGCAGCGTCCTAGACAGCCGGAACTCCTACGAGCAGTACTTC
CDR3: CSVLDSRNSYEQYF

J: TRBJ1-1
V: TRBV7-9
D: -
size: -
DNA: TGTGCCAGCAGCCATATCAGGGGCACTGAAGCTTTCTTT
CDR3: CASSHIRGTEAFF

J: TRBJ2-7
V: TRBV5-6
D: TRBD1
size: once
DNA: TGTGCCAGCAGGACAGGGGGCGCATCGAGGGAGCAGTACTTC
CDR3: CASRTGGASREQYF

J: TRBJ2-7
V: TRBV13
D: -
size: -
DNA: TGTGCCAGCAGCTCCCAAGACAGCTCCTACGAGCAGTACTTC
CDR3: CASSSQDSSYEQYF

J: TRBJ1-3
V: TRBV5-5
D: -
size: -
DNA: TGTGCCAGCAGCTTGGCCGGGGACACGATCACCATATATTTT
CDR3: CASSLAGDTITIYF

J: TRBJ2-1
V: TRBV4-3
D: TRBD2
size: -
DNA: TGCGCCAGCAGCGTCGGGGGGGCCTCCTACAATGAGCAGTTCTTC
CDR3: CASSVGGASYNEQFF

J: TRBJ2-3
V: TRBV19
D: -
size: few
DNA: TGTGCCAGTAGTATAGACGCCAGGGCCACAGATACGCAGTATTTT
CDR3: CASSIDARATDTQYF

J: TRBJ1-6
V: TRBV6-6
D: TRBD1
size: -
DNA: TGTGCCAGCTTACTTCCGACAGGGGGCGATTCACCCCTCCACTTT
CDR3: CASLLPTGGDSPLHF

J: TRBJ2-6
V: TRBV28
D: TRBD2
size: -
DNA: TGTGCCAGCAGCCGTGCGGGGGCTGGGGCCAACGTCCTGACTTTC
CDR3: CASSRAGAGANVLTF

J: TRBJ1-2
V: TRBV19
D: TRBD1
size: -
DNA: TGTGCCATAGGACAGGGGTATGGCTACACCTTC
CDR3: CAIGQGYGYTF

J: TRBJ1-1
V: TRBV5-1
D: -
size: -
DNA: TGCGCCAGCAGCGCGGACAGTACTGAAGCTTTCTTT
CDR3: CASSADSTEAFF

J: TRBJ2-6
V: TRBV21-1
D: -
size: -
DNA: TGTGCCAGCAGCTCCCTGGACAGTCGGATCTCTGGGGCCAACGTCCTGACTTTC
CDR3: CASSSLDSRISGANVLTF